This TCR beta chain was identified during a study of identical twins. One entry per CDR3 protein results from TCRdb running MiXCR on the 5' RACE reads. The data hold 200,000 to 250,000 distinct CDR3 sequences, with around 8.1% observed a single time. Germline CDR1 is DFQATT and CDR2 is SNEGSKA (reference sequence). V was pared by 6 bases and J by 7 bases, with 10 bases of the junction left unmatched. The CDR3 is made up of 14 amino acids. The sample was also linked to a second study, of yellow fever vaccine responses in identical twins.

This chain joins TRBV20-1 and TRBJ2-3; 10 positions agree with TRBD2. Sequenced input: memory (CD45RO+) T cells sorted from blood. This TCR came from a woman under 30 in good health. CDR3 loop: CSAELAGTVNTQYF. CDR3 DNA sequence: TGCAGTGCGGAACTAGCGGGAACGGTGAATACGCAGTATTTT.